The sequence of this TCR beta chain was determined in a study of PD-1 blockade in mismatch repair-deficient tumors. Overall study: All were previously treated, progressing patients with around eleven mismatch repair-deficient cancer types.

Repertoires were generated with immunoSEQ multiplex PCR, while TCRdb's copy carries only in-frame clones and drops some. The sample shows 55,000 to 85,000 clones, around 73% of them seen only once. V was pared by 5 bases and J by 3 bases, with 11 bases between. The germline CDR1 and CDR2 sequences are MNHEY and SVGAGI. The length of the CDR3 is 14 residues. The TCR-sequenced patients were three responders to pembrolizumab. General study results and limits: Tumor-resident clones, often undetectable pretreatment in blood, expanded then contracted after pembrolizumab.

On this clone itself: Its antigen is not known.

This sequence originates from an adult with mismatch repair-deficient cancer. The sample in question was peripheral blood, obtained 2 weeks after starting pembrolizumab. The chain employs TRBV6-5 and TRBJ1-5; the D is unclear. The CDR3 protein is CASSNTGPNQPQHF. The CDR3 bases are TGTGCCAGCAGTAATACCGGGCCCAATCAGCCCCAGCATTTT.